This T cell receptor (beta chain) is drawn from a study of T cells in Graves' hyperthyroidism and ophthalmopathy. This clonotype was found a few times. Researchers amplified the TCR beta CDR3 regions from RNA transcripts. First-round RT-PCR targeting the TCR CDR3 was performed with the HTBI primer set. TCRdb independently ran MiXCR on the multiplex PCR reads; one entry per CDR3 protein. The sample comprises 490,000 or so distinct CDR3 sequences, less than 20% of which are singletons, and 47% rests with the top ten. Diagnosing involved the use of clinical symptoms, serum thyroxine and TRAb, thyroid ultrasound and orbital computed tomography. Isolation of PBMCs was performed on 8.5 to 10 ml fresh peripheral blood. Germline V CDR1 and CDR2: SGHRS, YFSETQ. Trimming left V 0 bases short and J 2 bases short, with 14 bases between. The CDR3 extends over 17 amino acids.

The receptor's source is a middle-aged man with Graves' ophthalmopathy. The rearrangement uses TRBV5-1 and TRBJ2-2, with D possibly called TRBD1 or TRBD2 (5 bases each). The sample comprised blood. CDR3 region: CASSLEWDPLNTGELFF. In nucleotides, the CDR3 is TGCGCCAGCAGCTTGGAATGGGACCCTTTAAACACCGGGGAGCTGTTTTTT.